The next 13 T cell receptor beta chains were all read from a single sample in a study of neoadjuvant nivolumab and ipilimumab in lung cancer. Sequenced by immunoSEQ multiplex PCR; TCRdb stores in-frame clones only, minus some. Of 7,500 to 10,000 clones listed, 81% are singletons. Sequencing was performed on peripheral blood, taken before neoadjuvant nivolumab, alone or with ipilimumab. These receptors were collected from an adult with non-small cell lung cancer.

The chain couples TRBV29-1 to TRBJ2-1, with D uncertain. The CDR3 spans 12 residues. CDR1 SQVTM and CDR2 ANQGSEA come from the germline V gene. CDR3: CSASFTYNEQFF. CDR3 bases: TGCAGTGCCTCCTTTACCTACAATGAGCAGTTCTTC.

V usage is TRBV6-1 and J usage is TRBJ2-2; 9 bases agree with TRBD1. The germline V gene has CDR1 MNHNS and CDR2 SASEGT. V lost 5 bases and J lost 4; bases outside the gene matches: 5. CDR3 length: 15 residues. The CDR3 DNA is TGTGCCAGCAGTCCCCGGGACAGGGTCACCGGGGAGCTGTTTTTT. Its protein is CASSPRDRVTGELFF.

CDR3 residues: CASSLASGPYEQFF. Here the CDR3 DNA reads TGCGCCAGCAGCTTGGCCAGCGGGCCTTATGAGCAGTTCTTC. The rearrangement links TRBV5-1 to TRBJ2-1, with a tentative D call TRBD2 (6 bases). This CDR3 spans 14 amino acids. Trimming pared 0 bases from V and 8 bases from J, leaving 12 bases between. Germline V lookup: CDR1 SGHRS, CDR2 YFSETQ. Drawing the rest from reference TRBV5-1 and TRBJ2-1, the complete variable domain is KAGVTQTPRYLIKTRGQQVTLSCSPISGHRSVSWYQQTPGQGLQFLFEYFSETQRNKGNFPGRFSGRQFSNSRSEMNVSTLELGDSALYLCASSLASGPYEQFFGPGTRLTVL.

This clone was observed once. V usage is TRBV18 and J usage is TRBJ1-4; possible D gene TRBD1, 5 bases. The germline V gene encodes CDR1 KGHSH and CDR2 LQKENI. CDR3 length: 14 amino acids. V dropped 3 bases and J dropped 5 bases, with 10 bases sitting between them. CDR3 in amino acids: CASSPGAGNEKLFF. In DNA form, the CDR3 reads TGTGCCAGCTCACCTGGGGCTGGGAATGAAAAACTGTTTTTT.

This chain uses TRBV10-2 with TRBJ2-4, with D possibly being TRBD1 (5 bases). Trimming left V 3 bases short and J 7 bases short, with 13 bases between. The CDR3 has 14 residues. The germline CDR1 and CDR2 sequences are WSHSY and SAAADI. The CDR3 nucleotides are TGCGCCAGCAGTGAAGACCTCAAGGGGAACATTCAGTACTTC. Protein product: CASSEDLKGNIQYF.

This rearrangement joins TRBV9 to TRBJ1-3; no firm D call. Trimming left V 0 bases short and J 2 bases short, with 6 bases between. The CDR3 length is 14 residues. Per the germline V gene, CDR1 is SGDLS and CDR2 is YYNGEE. CDR3 region: CASSVGRAGNTIYF. The CDR3 DNA reads TGTGCCAGCAGCGTAGGTAGGGCTGGAAACACCATATATTTT.

This clone was picked up one time. The genes are TRBV5-8 and TRBJ2-5; the D is unclear. The V gene lost 0 bases and the J gene lost 6 bases, with 15 bases spanning the gap. Germline CDR1 SGHTS, CDR2 YDEGEE. This CDR3 is built from 15 residues. The CDR3 coding sequence is TGTGCCAGCAGCTTGGTAGAACGGTGGGGAAAGACCCAGTACTTC. It encodes CASSLVERWGKTQYF.

The V and J genes are TRBV11-2 and TRBJ2-3, with 8 bases matching TRBD2. This CDR3 has 15 amino acids. From germline, CDR1 is SGHAT and CDR2 FQNNGV. V was clipped by 1 base and J by 5 bases; unmatched bases: 5. This CDR3 reads CASSLAGGSIDTQYF. The CDR3 DNA reads as TGTGCCAGCAGCTTAGCGGGAGGGTCGATAGATACGCAGTATTTT.

V usage is TRBV6-6 and J usage is TRBJ2-1; 12 nucleotides match TRBD1. The junction had 7 bases not matched to a gene; V was cut back by 8 bases and J by 5 bases. The CDR3 covers 15 residues. Germline CDR1 reads MNHNY; CDR2 reads SVGAGI (reference sequence). The chain's CDR3 is CASVSRDRGHNEQFF. CDR3 nucleotides: TGTGCCAGCGTATCTCGGGACAGGGGGCACAATGAGCAGTTCTTC.

This clone was detected a few times. The rearrangement uses TRBV5-6 and TRBJ1-3; TRBD1 matches at 7 bases. The CDR3 extends over 16 amino acids. Germline V gene lookup returns CDR1 SGHDT and CDR2 YYEEEE. With 1 base clipped from V and 10 bases from J, the junction kept 14 bases outside the gene matches. CDR3 sequence (DNA): TGTGCCAGCAGCTTGACTACAGGGACTTGGACAGGTACCATATATTTT. This codes for CASSLTTGTWTGTIYF.

The V and J genes are TRBV6-4 and TRBJ1-5; a weak D match, TRBD1 (5 bases). Trimming took off 2 bases at V and 9 bases at J, with 11 bases between the two ends. The CDR3 consists of 13 residues. CDR1 MRHNA and CDR2 SNTAGT come from the germline V gene. The CDR3 loop is CASSDGGGTPQHF. DNA of the CDR3: TGTGCCAGCAGTGACGGGGGGGGGACGCCCCAGCATTTT.

Points on this clone: An end of the junction differs from the germline gene, which may be a read error. V usage is TRBV11-2 and J usage is TRBJ2-1; D not certain. This CDR3 comprises 15 residues. Per the germline V gene, CDR1 is SGHAT and CDR2 is FQNNGV. CDR3 loop: CASSLWSFGYNKQFF. The CDR3 bases are TGTGCCAGCAGCTTATGGTCCTTCGGATACAATAAGCAGTTCTTC.

CDR3 region: CASSETVFGLGNTIYF. The CDR3 region has the DNA TGTGCCAGCAGCGAGACAGTATTCGGTCTTGGAAACACCATATATTTT. V usage is TRBV5-8 and J usage is TRBJ1-3; maybe TRBD1 (5 bases). The germline V and J ends were trimmed by 4 bases and 3 bases, with 17 bases remaining between them. Germline CDR1 and CDR2: SGHTS and YDEGEE. The CDR3 runs to 16 residues.